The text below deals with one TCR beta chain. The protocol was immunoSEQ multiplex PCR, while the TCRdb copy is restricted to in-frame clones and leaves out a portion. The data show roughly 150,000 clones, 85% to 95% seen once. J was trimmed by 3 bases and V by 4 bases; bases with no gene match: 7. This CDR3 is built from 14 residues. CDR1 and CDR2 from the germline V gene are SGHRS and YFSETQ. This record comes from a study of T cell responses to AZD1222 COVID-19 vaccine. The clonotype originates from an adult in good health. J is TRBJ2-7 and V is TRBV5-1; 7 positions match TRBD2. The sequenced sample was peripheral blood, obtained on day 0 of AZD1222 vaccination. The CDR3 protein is CASSTHGTNYEQYF. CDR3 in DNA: TGCGCCAGCAGCACACACGGGACTAACTACGAGCAGTACTTC.